A single sample is the source of the 22 T cell receptor beta chains below, sequenced in a study of regulatory T cells in long-lasting Graves disease (dated by TCRdb to the early 2020s). Explained via the paper, the time point label denotes: newly diagnosed GD, antithyroid drugs for less than 3 months. For both TCR sequencing and RNA sequencing, RNA was extracted from PBMCs in TRIzol. The receptor library was made with multiplex PCR. Sequenced on an Illumina HiSeq 4000. iRepertoire HTBI primers and Arm-PCR amplification of CDR3 regions were used to construct TCR beta libraries. TCRdb took the public reads, trimmed them with fastp at Q25, ran MiXCR for clone calling and kept in-frame beta chains. Under each unique CDR3 protein, matching rows form one entry showing the most common genes and DNA. The sample table records roughly 430,000 distinct CDR3 sequences; over 15% of these occur just once. About 10% of the sample is taken by the ten largest.

In addition, the sample was reused for a study of T cells in Graves' hyperthyroidism and ophthalmopathy.

This specimen consisted of peripheral blood mononuclear cells (PBMCs), obtained at new diagnosis, from a patient treated with antithyroid drugs. Source of these receptors: a woman younger than 45 with Graves disease. Donor details come from another sample of the same person, matched by shared clones.

A few counts support this clonotype. This chain connects TRBV15 to TRBJ1-5, with D tentatively TRBD1 (5 bases). Germline V lookup: CDR1 LNHNV, CDR2 YYDKDF (reference sequence). Trimming left V 0 bases short and J 5 bases short, with 11 bases between. The CDR3 covers 15 residues. CDR3 coding DNA: TGTGCCACCAGCAGAGAGAAGCAGGGATATCAGCCCCAGCATTTT. This gives the protein CATSREKQGYQPQHF.

This clonotype was recorded many times. The chain joins TRBV15 to TRBJ1-4, with D possibly being TRBD1 (6 bases). Germline V gene sequence: CDR1 LNHNV, CDR2 YYDKDF (reference sequence). This CDR3 has 15 amino acids. V lost 0 bases, J lost 6 bases, and 11 bases lay in between. The CDR3 DNA follows: TGTGCCACCAGCAGAGAAGACAGGTCCGATGAAAAACTGTTTTTT. The encoded protein is CATSREDRSDEKLFF. Full variable domain (missing parts from reference TRBV15 and TRBJ1-4): DAMVIQNPRYQVTQFGKPVTLSCSQTLNHNVMYWYQQKSSQAPKLLFHYYDKDFNNEADTPDNFQSRRPNTSFCFLDIRSPGLGDTAMYLCATSREDRSDEKLFFGSGTQLSVL.

The sample holds many counts of this clonotype. The V call is TRBV28, the J call TRBJ2-7; D is tentatively TRBD1 or TRBD2 (5 bases each). Deletions cut 6 bases from V and 0 bases from J, with 15 bases between. The CDR3 has 15 residues. CDR1 MDHEN and CDR2 SYDVKM come from the germline V gene. The CDR3 region has the DNA TGTGCCAGCAGAACCGGGACGCCAGTCTCCTACGAGCAGTACTTC. Its translation is CASRTGTPVSYEQYF.

This clonotype was seen a few times. The CDR3 reads CASSLVQGQAGANVLTF. DNA for the CDR3: TGTGCCAGCAGCTTAGTCCAGGGACAGGCTGGGGCCAACGTCCTGACTTTC. The chain employs TRBV7-9 and TRBJ2-6, with TRBD1 matching over 8 bases. The CDR3 contains 17 residues. CDR1 and CDR2 (germline): SEHNR, FQNEAQ (reference sequence). V shed 1 base, J shed 2 bases, and the junction held 4 bases outside the gene matches.

This clonotype came up a few times. The V call is TRBV29-1, the J call TRBJ1-5; D gene uncertain. Deletions cut 1 base from V and 2 bases from J, with 9 bases between. Germline lookup yields CDR1 SQVTM and CDR2 ANQGSEA. The CDR3 runs 14 residues. The CDR3 DNA sequence: TGCAGCGTTGAAGCGCAGAGGGGCAATCAGCCCCAGCATTTT. As protein: CSVEAQRGNQPQHF. Supplemented by reference TRBV29-1 and TRBJ1-5, the full variable domain reads SAVISQKPSRDICQRGTSLTIQCQVDSQVTMMFWYRQQPGQSLTLIATANQGSEATYESGFVIDKFPISRPNLTFSTLTVSNMSPEDSSIYLCSVEAQRGNQPQHFGDGTRLSIL.

The chain employs TRBV5-1 and TRBJ1-2; the D is unclear. CDR3 size: 16 residues. Germline V gives CDR1 SGHRS, CDR2 YFSETQ. Trimming removed 4 bases from V and 2 bases from J, with 18 bases in between. CDR3 sequence reads: CASSRTRGFWNYGYTF. The CDR3 DNA reads as TGCGCCAGCAGCCGGACCCGGGGTTTTTGGAACTATGGCTACACCTTC.

This clonotype was seen a single time. The V and J genes are TRBV27 and TRBJ2-7; D is unclear. This CDR3 has 14 amino acids. Germline V CDR1 and CDR2: MNHEY, SMNVEV (reference sequence). V lost 7 bases and J 5 bases, leaving 18 bases between the germline ends. The CDR3 loop is CASTHSGLENEQYF. The CDR3 nucleotides read TGTGCCAGCACCCATTCAGGTTTAGAAAACGAGCAGTACTTC.

The chain is built from TRBV20-1 and TRBJ1-2, with D possibly matching TRBD1 (5 bases). CDR1 DFQATT and CDR2 SNEGSKA come from the germline V gene (reference sequence). Trimming pared 3 bases from V and 0 bases from J, leaving 17 bases between. The length of the CDR3 is 16 residues. The CDR3 protein is CSASMQGSSSNYGYTF. Written as DNA, the CDR3 is TGCAGTGCTAGTATGCAGGGTTCTTCGTCTAACTATGGCTACACCTTC.

The chain has TRBV6-2 or TRBV6-3 and TRBJ2-1; D assignment may be TRBD1 or TRBD2 (5 bases each). V was trimmed by 6 bases and J by 10 bases, leaving 13 bases between them. This CDR3 contains 12 residues. Germline V gene sequence: CDR1 MNHEY, CDR2 SVGEGT. The CDR3 region is CASRNQGVEQFF. The CDR3 nucleotides read TGTGCCAGCAGGAATCAGGGAGTGGAGCAGTTCTTC.

This clonotype occurred many times. V usage is TRBV7-2 and J usage is TRBJ2-5, with D possibly matching TRBD2 (6 bases). This CDR3 has 13 amino acids. With 11 bases removed from V and 4 bases from J, the gap between germline ends came to 17 bases. Germline V gives CDR1 SGHTA, CDR2 FQGNSA. In DNA, the CDR3 is TGTGCCCTAACCCTCTCCGGGGGAGAGACCCAGTACTTC. It codes for CALTLSGGETQYF.

The rearrangement links TRBV6-5 to TRBJ2-7; D gene unclear. Looked up from germline, CDR1 is MNHEY and CDR2 is SVGAGI. V was shortened by 0 bases and J by 4 bases, with 16 bases between the two germline ends. The CDR3 spans 16 residues. In DNA form, the CDR3 reads TGTGCCAGCAGTTACTCGATTGGGGTGGTGGCGTACGAGCAGTACTTC. It encodes CASSYSIGVVAYEQYF.

This clonotype was seen at least ten times. This rearrangement joins TRBV7-2 to TRBJ2-1, with 7 bases aligning to TRBD1. The CDR3 has 21 residues. In germline, CDR1 is SGHTA, CDR2 FQGNSA. The V segment lost 5 bases and the J segment 0 bases; nucleotides outside the gene matches: 22. CDR3 DNA sequence: TGTGCCAGCAGCCCCCGCTTGGACAGGAACCGCTTTGATGGCTCCTACAATGAGCAGTTCTTC. Its translation is CASSPRLDRNRFDGSYNEQFF.

CDR3 amino acids: CASSFFPHIYEQYF. Here the CDR3 DNA reads TGTGCCAGCAGCTTTTTTCCCCACATCTACGAGCAGTACTTC. The V and J genes are TRBV7-9 and TRBJ2-7, with D unclear. This CDR3 region has 14 residues. Germline V gene lookup returns CDR1 SEHNR and CDR2 FQNEAQ (reference sequence). Trimming stripped 3 bases from V and 3 bases from J, with 12 bases between. The whole variable domain, filled in from reference TRBV7-9 and TRBJ2-7, reads DTGVSQNPRHKITKRGQNVTFRCDPISEHNRLYWYRQTLGQGPEFLTYFQNEAQLEKSRLLSDRFSAERPKGSFSTLEIQRTEQGDSAMYLCASSFFPHIYEQYFGPGTRLTVT.

Many counts were recorded for this clonotype. V gene TRBV6-2 or TRBV6-3 combines with J gene TRBJ2-7; D tentatively fits TRBD1 or TRBD2 (5 bases each). The CDR3 contains 14 residues. Germline-derived CDR1 and CDR2 are MNHEY and SVGEGT. V lost 2 bases and J 2 bases, leaving 10 bases between the germline ends. This chain's CDR3 is CASSYGGSPYEQYF. The DNA of the CDR3 is TGTGCCAGCAGTTACGGGGGATCCCCCTACGAGCAGTACTTC.

This clonotype was recorded at least ten times. The chain joins TRBV12-3 or TRBV12-4 to TRBJ2-7; the D gene is possibly TRBD2 (5 bases). The CDR3 has 15 residues. Trimming took 6 bases from V and 3 from J, leaving 18 bases between them. CDR3 amino acids: CASSSEPGGNYEQYF. The CDR3 nucleotides are TGTGCCAGCAGCTCGGAACCAGGAGGTAACTACGAGCAGTACTTC.

This clonotype showed up many times. The chain is built from TRBV20-1 and TRBJ2-5; a possible D gene is TRBD2 (6 bases). Trimming took off 4 bases at V and 2 bases at J, with 14 bases between the two ends. This CDR3 has 14 residues. The germline V gene has CDR1 DFQATT and CDR2 SNEGSKA (reference sequence). CDR3 nucleotides: TGCAGTGCTACCAAGGGGACTTTGCAAGAGACCCAGTACTTC. Translation gives CSATKGTLQETQYF.

A remark on this clonotype: This may stem from a read error, because a much larger clone lies one nucleotide away. The CDR3 DNA reads as TGCAGCGTCCCGACGCAGTTTATCTACGAGCAGTACTTC. It codes for CSVPTQFIYEQYF. The rearrangement links TRBV29-1 to TRBJ2-7, with unresolved D. The V gene lost 6 bases and the J gene lost 3 bases, with 15 bases spanning the gap. CDR1 is SQVTM and CDR2 is ANQGSEA in the germline V gene. This CDR3 region has 13 residues.

This clonotype was picked up many times. This chain joins TRBV20-1 and TRBJ1-5; no firm D call. Trimming pared 3 bases from V and 5 bases from J, leaving 8 bases between. The germline gives CDR1 DFQATT, CDR2 SNEGSKA (reference sequence). The CDR3 is 12 amino acids. CDR3 loop: CSARYSYQPQHF. DNA for the CDR3: TGCAGTGCTAGGTACAGCTATCAGCCCCAGCATTTT.

There are many counts of this clonotype. J is TRBJ2-1 and V is TRBV6-2 or TRBV6-3, with 11 bases matching TRBD2. Germline values: CDR1 MNHEY, CDR2 SVGEGT. V dropped 0 bases and J dropped 8; count of bases not matched to a gene: 6. The CDR3 is 16 amino acids. This CDR3 reads CASSYSLAGGGDEQFF. The CDR3 DNA follows: TGTGCCAGCAGTTACTCCCTAGCGGGAGGCGGTGATGAGCAGTTCTTC.

There are many counts of this clonotype. The chain combines TRBV5-1 with TRBJ2-1, with TRBD1 matching 9 bases. The CDR3 runs 16 residues. V was pared by 3 bases and J by 9 bases, with 13 bases of the junction left unmatched. Per germline, CDR1 SGHRS and CDR2 YFSETQ. The CDR3 protein is CASSSSGQGIQSEQFF. DNA of the CDR3: TGCGCCAGCAGCTCTTCCGGACAGGGGATCCAGAGTGAGCAGTTCTTC. The full variable domain, its missing parts supplied by reference TRBV5-1 and TRBJ2-1, is KAGVTQTPRYLIKTRGQQVTLSCSPISGHRSVSWYQQTPGQGLQFLFEYFSETQRNKGNFPGRFSGRQFSNSRSEMNVSTLELGDSALYLCASSSSGQGIQSEQFFGPGTRLTVL.

This clonotype was seen many times. This chain links TRBV6-1 with TRBJ2-2; tentative D call: TRBD2 (6 bases). Germline V gene data show CDR1 as MNHNS and CDR2 as SASEGT. The CDR3 spans 16 residues. Trimming removed 5 bases from V and 4 bases from J, with 17 bases in between. CDR3 region: CASSPFRGSGTGELFF. The DNA of the CDR3 is TGTGCCAGCAGTCCCTTCCGGGGTAGCGGCACCGGGGAGCTGTTTTTT.

This clonotype was counted at least ten times. V gene TRBV7-2 combines with J gene TRBJ2-4, with D unresolved. CDR1 SGHTA and CDR2 FQGNSA come from the germline V gene. The V and J ends lost 1 base and 2 bases respectively, with 12 bases between them. This CDR3 region has 16 residues. CDR3 residues: CASSLGARWPKNIQYF. In DNA form, the CDR3 reads TGTGCCAGCAGCTTAGGGGCTCGGTGGCCCAAAAACATTCAGTACTTC.